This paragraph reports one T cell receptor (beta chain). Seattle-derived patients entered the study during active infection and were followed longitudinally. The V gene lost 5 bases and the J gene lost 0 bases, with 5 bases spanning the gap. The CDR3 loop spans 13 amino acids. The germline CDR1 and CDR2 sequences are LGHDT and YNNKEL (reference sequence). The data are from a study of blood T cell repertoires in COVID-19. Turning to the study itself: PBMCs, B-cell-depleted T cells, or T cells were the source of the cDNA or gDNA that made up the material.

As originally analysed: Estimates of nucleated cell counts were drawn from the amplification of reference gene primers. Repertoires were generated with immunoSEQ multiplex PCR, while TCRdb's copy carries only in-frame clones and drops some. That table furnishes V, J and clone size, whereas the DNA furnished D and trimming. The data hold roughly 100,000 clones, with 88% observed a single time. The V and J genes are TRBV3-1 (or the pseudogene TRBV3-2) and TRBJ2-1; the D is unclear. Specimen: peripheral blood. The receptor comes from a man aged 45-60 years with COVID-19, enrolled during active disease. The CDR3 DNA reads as TGTGCCAGCAGCTCGAGCTCCTACAATGAGCAGTTCTTC. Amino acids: CASSSSSYNEQFF.